This TCR beta chain was identified during a study of T cell responses to AZD1222 COVID-19 vaccine. General observations from the study: Among spike-specific TCRs, nearly half reportedly target unmutated variant regions. Spike-spanning, vaccine-associated CD4 TCRs were dominant at 160-218 and 743-854. Baseline antibody screening turned up just a handful of seropositive AZD1222 recipients. Following two doses of AZD1222, Spike-specific TCR breadth and depth rose.

This CDR3 contains 14 residues. CDR1 and CDR2 (germline): LGHNA, YSLEER. V lost 3 bases, J lost 5 bases, and 11 bases lay in between. Method: immunoSEQ multiplex PCR; TCRdb's copy keeps in-frame clones and lacks some. The sample carries about 180,000 clones, 85% to 90% recorded once. A remark on this clone: Its target is unknown.

The sequence was collected from an adult who received the AZD1222 COVID-19 vaccine. V usage is TRBV4-3 and J usage is TRBJ2-1; D perhaps matches TRBD2 (6 bases). Sequencing was performed on peripheral blood, taken 28 days after the second AZD1222 dose. CDR3 nucleotide sequence: TGCGCCAGCAGCCAGGGGGGAGCTGACAATGAGCAGTTCTTC. Its protein is CASSQGGADNEQFF.